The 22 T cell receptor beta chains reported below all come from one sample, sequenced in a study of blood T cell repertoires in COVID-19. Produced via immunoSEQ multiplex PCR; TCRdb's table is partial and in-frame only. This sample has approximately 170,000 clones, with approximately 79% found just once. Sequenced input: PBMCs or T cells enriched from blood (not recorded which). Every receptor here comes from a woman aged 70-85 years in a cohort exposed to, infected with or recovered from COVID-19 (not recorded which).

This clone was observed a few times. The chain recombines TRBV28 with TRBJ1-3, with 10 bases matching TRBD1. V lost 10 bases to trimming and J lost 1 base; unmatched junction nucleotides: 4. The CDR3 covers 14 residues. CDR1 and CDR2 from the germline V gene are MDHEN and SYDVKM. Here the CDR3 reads CATRQGASGNTIYF. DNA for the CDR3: TGTGCCACCAGACAGGGGGCATCTGGAAACACCATATATTTT.

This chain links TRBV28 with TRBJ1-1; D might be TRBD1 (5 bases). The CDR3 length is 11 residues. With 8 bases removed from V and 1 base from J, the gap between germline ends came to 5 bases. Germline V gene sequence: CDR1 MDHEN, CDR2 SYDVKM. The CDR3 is CASDRNTEAFF. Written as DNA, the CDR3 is TGTGCCAGCGACAGGAACACTGAAGCTTTCTTT.

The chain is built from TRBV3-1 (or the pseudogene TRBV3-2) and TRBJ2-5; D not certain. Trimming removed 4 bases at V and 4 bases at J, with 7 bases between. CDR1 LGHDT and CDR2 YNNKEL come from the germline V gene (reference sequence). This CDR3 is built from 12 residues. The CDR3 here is CASSLQAETQYF. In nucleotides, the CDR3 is TGTGCCAGCAGCCTCCAAGCAGAGACCCAGTACTTC.

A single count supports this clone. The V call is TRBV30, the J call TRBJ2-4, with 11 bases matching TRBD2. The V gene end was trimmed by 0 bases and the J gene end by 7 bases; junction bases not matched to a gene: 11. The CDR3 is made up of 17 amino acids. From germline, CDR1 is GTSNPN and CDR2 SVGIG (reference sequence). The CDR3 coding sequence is TGTGCCTGGAGTGTGGATGTAGCGGGAGGGCCGAGGAACATTCAGTACTTC. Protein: CAWSVDVAGGPRNIQYF. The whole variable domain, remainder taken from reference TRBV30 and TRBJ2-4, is SQTIHQWPATLVQPVGSPLSLECTVEGTSNPNLYWYRQAAGRGLQLLFYSVGIGQISSEVPQNLSASRPQDRQFILSSKKLLLSDSGFYLCAWSVDVAGGPRNIQYFGAGTRLSVL.

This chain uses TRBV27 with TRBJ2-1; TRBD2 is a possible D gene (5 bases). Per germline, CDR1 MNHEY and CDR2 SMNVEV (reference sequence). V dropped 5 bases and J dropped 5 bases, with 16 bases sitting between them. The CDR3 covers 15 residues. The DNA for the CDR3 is TGTGCCAGCAGTCTTAAAAATCACGGGGACAATGAGCAGTTCTTC. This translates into CASSLKNHGDNEQFF.

The chain's CDR3 is CASSPPRTDTQYF. The CDR3 DNA follows: TGTGCCAGCAGCCCACCTAGGACAGATACGCAGTATTTT. This chain joins TRBV6-2 or TRBV6-3 and TRBJ2-3, with unresolved D. The CDR3 sequence is 13 residues long. V lost 6 bases to trimming and J lost 3 bases, with 10 bases between them. CDR1 and CDR2 from the germline V gene are MNHEY and SVGEGT.

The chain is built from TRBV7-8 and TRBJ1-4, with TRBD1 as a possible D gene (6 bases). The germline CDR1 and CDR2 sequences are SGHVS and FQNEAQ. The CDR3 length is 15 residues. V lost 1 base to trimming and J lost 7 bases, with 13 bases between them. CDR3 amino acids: CASSLVTGLGEKLFF. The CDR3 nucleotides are TGTGCCAGCAGCTTAGTCACAGGGTTAGGTGAAAAACTGTTTTTT.

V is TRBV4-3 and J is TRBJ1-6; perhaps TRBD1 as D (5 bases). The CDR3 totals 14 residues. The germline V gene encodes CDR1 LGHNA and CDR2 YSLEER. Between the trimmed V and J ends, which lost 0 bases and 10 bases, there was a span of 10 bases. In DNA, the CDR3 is TGCGCCAGCAGCCAAGAGGGAGGGGACTCACCCCTCCACTTT. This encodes CASSQEGGDSPLHF.

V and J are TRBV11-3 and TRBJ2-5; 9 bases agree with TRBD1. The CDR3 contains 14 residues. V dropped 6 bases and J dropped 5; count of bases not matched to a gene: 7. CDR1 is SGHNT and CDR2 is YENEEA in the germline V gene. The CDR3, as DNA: TGTGCCAGCAGTCGCACAGGGGGCACGGAGACCCAGTACTTC. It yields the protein CASSRTGGTETQYF.

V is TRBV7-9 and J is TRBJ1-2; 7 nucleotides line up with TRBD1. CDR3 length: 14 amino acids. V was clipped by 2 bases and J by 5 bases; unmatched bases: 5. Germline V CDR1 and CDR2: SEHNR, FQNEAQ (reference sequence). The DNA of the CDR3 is TGTGCCAGCAGCTTACCCCAGACAGGGTATGGCTACACCTTC. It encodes CASSLPQTGYGYTF.

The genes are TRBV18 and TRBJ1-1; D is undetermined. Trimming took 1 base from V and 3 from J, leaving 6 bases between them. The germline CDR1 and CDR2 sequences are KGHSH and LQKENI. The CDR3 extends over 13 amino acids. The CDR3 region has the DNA TGTGCCAGCTCACCACGATCGGACACTGAAGCTTTCTTT. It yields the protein CASSPRSDTEAFF.

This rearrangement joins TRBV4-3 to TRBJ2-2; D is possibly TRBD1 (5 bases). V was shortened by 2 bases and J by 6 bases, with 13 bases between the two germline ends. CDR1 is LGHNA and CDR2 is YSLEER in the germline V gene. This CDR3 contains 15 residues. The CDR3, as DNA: TGCGCCAGCAGCCAATTGCAGGGAAATGCCGGGGAGCTGTTTTTT. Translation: CASSQLQGNAGELFF.

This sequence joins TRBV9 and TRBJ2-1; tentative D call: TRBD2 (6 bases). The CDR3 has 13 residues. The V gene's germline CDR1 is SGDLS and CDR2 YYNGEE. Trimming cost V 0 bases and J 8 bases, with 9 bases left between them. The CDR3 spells CASSVGLGDEQFF. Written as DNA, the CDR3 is TGTGCCAGCAGCGTAGGACTAGGGGATGAGCAGTTCTTC.

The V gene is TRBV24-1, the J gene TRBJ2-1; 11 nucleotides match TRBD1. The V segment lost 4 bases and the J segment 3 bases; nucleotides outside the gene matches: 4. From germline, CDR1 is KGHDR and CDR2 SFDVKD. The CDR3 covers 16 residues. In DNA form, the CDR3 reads TGTGCCACCAGTGAGACCGGGACAGGGGGCTACAATGAGCAGTTCTTC. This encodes CATSETGTGGYNEQFF.

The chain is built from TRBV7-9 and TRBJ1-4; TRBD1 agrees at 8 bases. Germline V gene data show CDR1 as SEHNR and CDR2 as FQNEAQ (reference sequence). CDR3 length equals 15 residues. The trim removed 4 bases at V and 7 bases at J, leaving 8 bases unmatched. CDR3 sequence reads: CASSSLGQGSEKLFF. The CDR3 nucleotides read TGTGCCAGCAGCTCCTTAGGACAGGGTAGTGAAAAACTGTTTTTT.

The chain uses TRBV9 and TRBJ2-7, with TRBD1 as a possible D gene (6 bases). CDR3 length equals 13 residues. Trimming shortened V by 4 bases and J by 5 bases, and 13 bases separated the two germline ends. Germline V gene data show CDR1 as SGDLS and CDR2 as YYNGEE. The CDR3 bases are TGTGCCAGCAGCCCCCGGGACAACGACGAGCAGTACTTC. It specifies CASSPRDNDEQYF. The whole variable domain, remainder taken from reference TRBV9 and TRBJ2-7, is DSGVTQTPKHLITATGQRVTLRCSPRSGDLSVYWYQQSLDQGLQFLIQYYNGEERAKGNILERFSAQQFPDLHSELNLSSLELGDSALYFCASSPRDNDEQYFGPGTRLTVT.

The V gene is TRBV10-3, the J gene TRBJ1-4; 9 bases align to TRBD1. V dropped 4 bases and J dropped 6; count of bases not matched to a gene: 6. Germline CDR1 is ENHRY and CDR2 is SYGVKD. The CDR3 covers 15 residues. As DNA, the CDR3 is TGTGCCATCAGTGCATCCGGGACAGGGCATGAAAAACTGTTTTTT. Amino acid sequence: CAISASGTGHEKLFF.

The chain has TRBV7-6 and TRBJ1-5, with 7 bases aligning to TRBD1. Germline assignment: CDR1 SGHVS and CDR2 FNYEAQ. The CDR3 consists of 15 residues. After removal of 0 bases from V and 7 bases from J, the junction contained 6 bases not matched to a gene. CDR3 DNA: TGTGCCAGCAGCTTAGCGACAGGGTTGGGACAGCCCCAGCATTTT. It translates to CASSLATGLGQPQHF. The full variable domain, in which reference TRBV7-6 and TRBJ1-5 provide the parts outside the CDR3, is GAGVSQSPRYKVTKRGQDVALRCDPISGHVSLYWYRQALGQGPEFLTYFNYEAQQDKSGLPNDRFSAERPEGSISTLTIQRTEQRDSAMYRCASSLATGLGQPQHFGDGTRLSIL.

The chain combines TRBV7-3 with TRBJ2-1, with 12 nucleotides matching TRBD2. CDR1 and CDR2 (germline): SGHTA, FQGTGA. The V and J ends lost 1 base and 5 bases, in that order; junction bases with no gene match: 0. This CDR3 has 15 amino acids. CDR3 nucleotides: TGTGCCAGCAGCTTAAGACTAGCGGGGGACAATGAGCAGTTCTTC. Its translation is CASSLRLAGDNEQFF.

The CDR3 loop is CASTPGGFNYGYTF. The CDR3 coding sequence is TGTGCCAGCACTCCCGGGGGTTTTAACTATGGCTACACCTTC. The chain uses TRBV28 and TRBJ1-2; D possibly corresponds to TRBD1 (5 bases). The V and J ends lost 7 bases and 1 base respectively, with 13 bases between them. Germline CDR1 MDHEN, CDR2 SYDVKM. This CDR3 comprises 14 residues.

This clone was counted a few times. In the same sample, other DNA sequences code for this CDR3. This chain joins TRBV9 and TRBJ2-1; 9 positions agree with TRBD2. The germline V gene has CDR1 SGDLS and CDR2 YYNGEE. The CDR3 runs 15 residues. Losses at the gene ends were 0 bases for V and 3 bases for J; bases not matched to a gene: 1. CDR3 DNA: TGTGCCAGCAGCGTAGGGACTAGCGTCTACAATGAGCAGTTCTTC. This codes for CASSVGTSVYNEQFF.

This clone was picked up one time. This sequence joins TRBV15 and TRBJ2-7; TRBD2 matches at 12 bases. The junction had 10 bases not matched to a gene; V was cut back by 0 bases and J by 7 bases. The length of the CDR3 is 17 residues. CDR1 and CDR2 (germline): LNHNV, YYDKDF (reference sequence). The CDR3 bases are TGTGCCACCAGCAGAGATCTCCCGACTAGCGGGAGTATGGAGCAGTACTTC. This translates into CATSRDLPTSGSMEQYF. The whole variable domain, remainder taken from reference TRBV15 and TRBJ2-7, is DAMVIQNPRYQVTQFGKPVTLSCSQTLNHNVMYWYQQKSSQAPKLLFHYYDKDFNNEADTPDNFQSRRPNTSFCFLDIRSPGLGDTAMYLCATSRDLPTSGSMEQYFGPGTRLTVT.